The clone carrying this TCR beta chain turned up a few times. Its antigen is still unknown. This specimen belongs to a study of vaccination effects on CD4 cells after COVID-19. Sequencing was performed with immunoSEQ multiplex PCR; in TCRdb, only in-frame clones are kept and a portion is missing. This table has tens of thousands of clones, around three quarters appearing once. V was clipped by 7 bases and J by 0 bases, with 9 bases between them. The CDR3 sequence is 13 residues long. Germline CDR1 is LNHDA and CDR2 is SQIVND (reference sequence). Overall study results and limits: Missing from the study were early post-infection timepoints, and its convalescent patients were few.

Antigen-specific CD4+ T cells were first expanded with viral peptide pools by the ViraFEST assay and only then sequenced. Following a roughly 9-day culture, CD4+ T cells were purified. It was two doses of either the BNT162b2 or mRNA-1273 vaccine that participants received. The sample here was CD4+ T cells from PBMCs cultured with HCoV-229E spike peptides, taken after COVID-19 vaccination. This TCR derives from a human donor who received a COVID-19 vaccine. The gene calls are TRBV19 and TRBJ1-1; D is ambiguous. The CDR3 reads CASKEALNTEAFF. The DNA for the CDR3 is TGTGCCAGTAAAGAGGCCTTGAACACTGAAGCTTTCTTT.